This TCR beta chain is drawn from a study of shared clonotypes between healthy human individuals. Study-level points and caveats: Among non-shared clonotypes, generation probabilities were lower than among those shared by all four donors.

Positive CCR7 selection of CD45RO-negative cells yielded the naive CD8 cells, and terminally differentiated effector memory CD45RA+ cells were excluded. Those who donated were healthy HIV-negative adults, with no recent acute infections or vaccinations reported. Method: immunoSEQ multiplex PCR; TCRdb's copy keeps in-frame clones and lacks some. This sample has roughly 1,800,000 clones, with about 95% found just once. V lost 5 bases and J lost 8; bases outside the gene matches: 5. The CDR3 has 13 amino acids. CDR1 and CDR2 from the germline V gene are MNHEY and SMNVEV (reference sequence). About this clone itself: Its antigen is as yet unknown.

The chain carries TRBV27 and TRBJ1-2; 10 bases map to TRBD1. The TCR sequence derives from a man younger than 35 in good health. Sequenced sample: naive CD8+ T cells sorted from blood. The CDR3 DNA is TGTGCCAGCAGTACGACAGGGGGCGTGGGCTACACCTTC. This translates into CASSTTGGVGYTF.